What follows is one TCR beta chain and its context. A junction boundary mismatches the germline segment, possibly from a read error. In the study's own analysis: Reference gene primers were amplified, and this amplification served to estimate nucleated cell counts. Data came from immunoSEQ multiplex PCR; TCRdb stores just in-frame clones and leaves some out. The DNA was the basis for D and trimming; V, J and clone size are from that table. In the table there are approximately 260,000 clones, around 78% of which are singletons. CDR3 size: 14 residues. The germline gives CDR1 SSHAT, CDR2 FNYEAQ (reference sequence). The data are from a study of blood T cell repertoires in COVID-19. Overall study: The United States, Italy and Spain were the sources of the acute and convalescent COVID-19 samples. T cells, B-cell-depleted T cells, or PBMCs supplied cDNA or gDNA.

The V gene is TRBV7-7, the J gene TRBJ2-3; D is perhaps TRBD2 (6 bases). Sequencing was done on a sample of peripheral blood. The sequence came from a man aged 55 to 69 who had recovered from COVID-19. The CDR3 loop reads CASSLELASDTQYF. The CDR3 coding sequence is TGTGCTAGCAGCTTAGAACTAGCCTCAGATACGCAGTATTTT.